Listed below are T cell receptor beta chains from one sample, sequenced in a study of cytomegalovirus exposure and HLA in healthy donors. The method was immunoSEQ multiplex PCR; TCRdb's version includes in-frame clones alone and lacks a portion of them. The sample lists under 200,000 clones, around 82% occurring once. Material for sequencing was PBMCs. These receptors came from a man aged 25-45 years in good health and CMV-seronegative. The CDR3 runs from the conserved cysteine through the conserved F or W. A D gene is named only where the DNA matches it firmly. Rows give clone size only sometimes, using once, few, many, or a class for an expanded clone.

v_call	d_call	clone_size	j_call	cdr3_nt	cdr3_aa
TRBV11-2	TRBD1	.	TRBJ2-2	TGTGCCAGCAGCGTCGACAGGGTCGCCGGGGAGCTGTTTTTT	CASSVDRVAGELFF
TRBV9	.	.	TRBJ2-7	TGTGCCAGCAGCGTAGATCCTAGCAGCTCCTACGAGCAGTACTTC	CASSVDPSSSYEQYF
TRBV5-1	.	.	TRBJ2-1	TGCGCCAGCAGCCCTAGAGGTCGTGAGCAGTTCTTC	CASSPRGREQFF
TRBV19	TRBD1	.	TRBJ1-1	TGTGCCAGTAGTTCCCGGGACAGGAGTTTTCGTGGTTTCGGACCTGAAGCTTTCTTT	CASSSRDRSFRGFGPEAFF
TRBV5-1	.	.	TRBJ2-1	TGCGCCAGCAGCTTGGACTGGGTTCGGAGTGGTGAGCAGTTCTTC	CASSLDWVRSGEQFF
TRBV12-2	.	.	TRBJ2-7	TGTGCAAGTCGCTGCGGGGACAGACCTGGCCCTGAGCAGTACTTC	CASRCGDRPGPEQYF
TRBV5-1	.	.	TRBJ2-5	TGCGCCAGCAGCAGATATACAGGGTCTCTGGAGACCCAGTACTTC	CASSRYTGSLETQYF
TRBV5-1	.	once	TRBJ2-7	TGCGCCAGCAGTGGGGGGGCTACGTACGAGCAGTACTTC	CASSGGATYEQYF
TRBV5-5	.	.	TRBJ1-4	TGTGCCAGCAGCTTGGAGGGGACTCTTTGGGAAAAACTGTTTTTT	CASSLEGTLWEKLFF
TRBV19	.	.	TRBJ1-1	TGTGCCTCGCGGGGGGTGACTGAAGCTTTCTTT	CASRGVTEAFF
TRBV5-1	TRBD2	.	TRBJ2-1	TGCGCCAGCAGACGCGCTAGCGGGGGGTACAATGAGCAGTTCTTC	CASRRASGGYNEQFF
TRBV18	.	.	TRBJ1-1	TGTGCCAGCTCACGGGATATTGGGGCAGGTCGGATGAACACTGAAGCTTTCTTT	CASSRDIGAGRMNTEAFF
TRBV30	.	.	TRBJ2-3	TGTGCCTGGAGCGCGGGGATGGGTACAGATACGCAGTATTTT	CAWSAGMGTDTQYF
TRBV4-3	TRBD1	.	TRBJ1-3	TGCGCCAGCAGCCAAGATATCGGACAGGGGAGCTCTGGAAACACCATATATTTT	CASSQDIGQGSSGNTIYF
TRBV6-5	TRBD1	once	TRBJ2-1	TGTGCCAGTACTGGGACAGACTACAATGAGCAGTTCTTC	CASTGTDYNEQFF
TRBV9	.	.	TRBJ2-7	TGTGCCAGCAGCGTAGGGCTGGCGGCCCCCTCCTACGAGCAGTACTTC	CASSVGLAAPSYEQYF
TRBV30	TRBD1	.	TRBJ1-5	TGTGCCTGGAGCCTTGGGACAGGTGGTACGCTACTTAGCAATCAGCCCCAGCATTTT	CAWSLGTGGTLLSNQPQHF
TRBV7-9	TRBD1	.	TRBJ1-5	TGTGCCAGCAGCATCGATTCAGGGGGACGCAATCAGCCCCAGCATTTT	CASSIDSGGRNQPQHF
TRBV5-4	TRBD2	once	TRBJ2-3	TGTGCCAGCAGCCCACAAGCGGGGGCAGATACGCAGTATTTT	CASSPQAGADTQYF
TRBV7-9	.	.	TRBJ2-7	TGTGCCAGCAGCTTAGATGGACTACTAACAGCGGAGCAGTACTTC	CASSLDGLLTAEQYF
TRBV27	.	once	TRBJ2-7	TGTGCCAGCAGTTTATACGCAGGCTACGAGCAGTACTTC	CASSLYAGYEQYF
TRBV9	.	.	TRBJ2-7	TGTGCCAGCAGCGCGGGACAAGCCTACGAGCAGTACTTC	CASSAGQAYEQYF
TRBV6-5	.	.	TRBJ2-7	TGTGCCAGCAGTTACTCGATCCAGGGCGCATCCTACGAGCAGTACTTC	CASSYSIQGASYEQYF
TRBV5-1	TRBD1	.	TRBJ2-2	TGCGCCAGCAGCTATGACAGGGGGGGGACCGGGGAGCTGTTTTTT	CASSYDRGGTGELFF
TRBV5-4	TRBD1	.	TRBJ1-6	TGTGCCAGCAGCCCGGGGGGACAGGCATCCAATTCACCCCTCCACTTT	CASSPGGQASNSPLHF
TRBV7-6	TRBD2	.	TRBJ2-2	TGTGCCAGCAGCTTCGGACTAGGATTTAGGGATGGATCGAACACCGGGGAGCTGTTTTTT	CASSFGLGFRDGSNTGELFF
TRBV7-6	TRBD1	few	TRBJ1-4	TGTGCCAGCAGCCACAGGGGTGGTGAAAAACTGTTTTTT	CASSHRGGEKLFF
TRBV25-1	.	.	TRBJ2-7	TGTGCCAGCAGTGAATCTCCGGGTCGGCGATACGAGCAGTACTTC	CASSESPGRRYEQYF
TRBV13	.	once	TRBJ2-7	TGTGCCAGCAGCTCCTCGACAGAATACGAGCAGTACTTC	CASSSSTEYEQYF
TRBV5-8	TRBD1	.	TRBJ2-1	TGTGCCAGCAGCTTGCCCGGGACAGGGGGCTTTAATGAGCAGTTCTTC	CASSLPGTGGFNEQFF
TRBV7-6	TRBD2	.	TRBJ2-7	TGTGCCAGCAGCTCCCGACTAGCGGGAACCTACGAGCAGTACTTC	CASSSRLAGTYEQYF
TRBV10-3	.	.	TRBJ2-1	TGTGCCATCAGTGACCCCGCCTCTCCGCGCCCCTACAATGAGCAGTTCTTC	CAISDPASPRPYNEQFF
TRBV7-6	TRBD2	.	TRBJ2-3	TGTGCCAGCAGCCGAGTCGGGACTAGCGACCCAGATACGCAGTATTTT	CASSRVGTSDPDTQYF
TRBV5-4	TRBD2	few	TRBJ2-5	TGTGCCAGCAGCTTGGCCAGCGGCGGGGGGCCAGGGAACTTC	CASSLASGGGPGNF
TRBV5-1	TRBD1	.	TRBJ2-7	TGCGCCAGCAGCTTTGGACAGGTCCTAAACGAGCAGTACTTC	CASSFGQVLNEQYF
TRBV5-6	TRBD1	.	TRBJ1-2	TGTGCCAGCAGCTCGGCAGGGGGGGGCTACACCTTC	CASSSAGGGYTF
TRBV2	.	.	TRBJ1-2	TGTGCCAGCACCCCACGGGACTATGGCTACACCTTC	CASTPRDYGYTF
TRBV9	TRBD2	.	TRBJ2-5	TGTGCCAGCAGCGTACGCCTAGCGGGGCTTAAAGAGACCCAGTACTTC	CASSVRLAGLKETQYF
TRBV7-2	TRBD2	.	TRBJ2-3	TGTGCCAGCAGTTGGACTAGCGCTTCTAGCACAGATACGCAGTATTTT	CASSWTSASSTDTQYF
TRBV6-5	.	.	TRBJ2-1	TGTGCCAGCAGGCGTGCGGGGACTGAGCAGTTCTTC	CASRRAGTEQFF
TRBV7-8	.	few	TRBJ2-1	TGTGCCAGCAGCTTAGCGGCAGAAACCCTTTATGACTCCTACAATGAGCAGTTCTTC	CASSLAAETLYDSYNEQFF
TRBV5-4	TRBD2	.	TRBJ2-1	TGTGCCAGCAGCTCGACTAGCGGGCCCTACAATGAGCAGTTCTTC	CASSSTSGPYNEQFF
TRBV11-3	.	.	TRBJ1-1	TGTGCCAGCAGCGAAAGCTTGAACACTGAAGCTTTCTTT	CASSESLNTEAFF
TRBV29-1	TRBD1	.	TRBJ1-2	TGCAGCGCAGGACAGGGGTTGAACTATGGCTACACCTTC	CSAGQGLNYGYTF
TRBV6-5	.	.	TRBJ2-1	TGTGCCAGCAGCACCCAGGGCTCCTACAATGAGCAGTTCTTC	CASSTQGSYNEQFF